The T cell receptor (beta chain) under discussion was sequenced for a study of T cell responses to AZD1222 COVID-19 vaccine. Repertoires were generated with immunoSEQ multiplex PCR, while TCRdb's copy carries only in-frame clones and drops some. The data show over 120,000 clones, around 89% seen once. With 4 bases clipped from V and 7 bases from J, the junction kept 4 bases outside the gene matches. The CDR3 is 13 amino acids. Looked up from germline, CDR1 is LGHNA and CDR2 is YNFKEQ. Study-wide results and caveats: Only six or seven AZD1222 recipients tested seropositive at baseline.

This clone has more than one count but fewer than ten. Antigen: not known. This TCR was sampled from an adult in good health. The chain carries TRBV4-2 and TRBJ1-5; 7 nucleotides match TRBD1. This specimen consisted of peripheral blood, obtained on day 0 of AZD1222 vaccination. The CDR3 DNA sequence: TGTGCCAGCAGCCGGGACAGTTTACAGCCCCAGCATTTT. Encoded protein: CASSRDSLQPQHF.